This T cell receptor (beta chain) originates from a study of T cells after posttransplantation cyclophosphamide. Clones were read by immunoSEQ multiplex PCR, and TCRdb kept only the in-frame ones, dropping some. This table has 32,000 or so clones, about 87% appearing once. Whole-study findings and limits: Blood and skin or GI T cell repertoires showed limited TRB overlap.

CDR1 SGHVS and CDR2 FNYEAQ come from the germline V gene. CDR3 length: 17 amino acids. Concerning this clone itself: Its antigen is as yet unknown.

The chain uses TRBV7-6 and TRBJ2-7; 8 nucleotides agree with TRBD2. The J call may be mistaken, given a closer DNA end match to TRBJ2-5. The sequenced material came from PBMCs. The origin of this receptor is a woman between 40 and 50 years old with a blood cancer, CMV-positive, and with a related stem cell donor. CDR3 DNA: TGTGCCAGCAGCTTAGTTTCAGGGCGGACTAGCCCGGAGACCCAGTACTTC. It encodes CASSLVSGRTSPETQYF.